The source of this T cell receptor (beta chain) is a study of PD-L1 blockade in urothelial cancer. At the level of the study: Atezolizumab 1,200 mg was given intravenously every 3 weeks, starting 2014. Investigators checked blood 3 weeks (second dose) and 6 weeks after treatment start.

CDR1 is SGDLS, CDR2 YYNGEE, per germline. V lost 0 bases and J lost 6, with 12 bases in between. This CDR3 region has 15 residues. Time point defined: peripheral blood 6 weeks after treatment start. Profiling relied on immunoSEQ multiplex PCR, and the TCRdb table lists in-frame clones only, not all of them. The sample contains tens of thousands of clones, more than 80% of which appear only once. The chain uses TRBV9 and TRBJ2-2; D may be TRBD2 (5 bases). This TCR came from a man between 65 and 79 years old with urothelial cancer. This sample comprised PBMCs, obtained around atezolizumab (anti-PD-L1) treatment. The chain's CDR3 is CASSVGRRVAGELFF. The CDR3 region has the DNA TGTGCCAGCAGCGTAGGGCGGCGGGTTGCCGGGGAGCTGTTTTTT.